This T cell receptor (beta chain) was identified in a study of T cell repertoires in cytomegalovirus infection. Study information: The public TCR beta signatures pointed to both CMV infection and matching HLA type.

On this clonotype: Its antigen is undetermined.

CDR3 length: 13 residues. Germline assignment: CDR1 MNHEY and CDR2 SMNVEV (reference sequence). Trimming took 5 bases from V and 3 from J, leaving 8 bases between them. Study-wide points: Public TCR beta family frequency separated CMV-and-HLA carriers, including in an independent cohort. Dominating the ex vivo response were HLA-C-restricted CMV-specific TCR beta clonotypes.

TCRdb recomputed calls from the reads with MiXCR, one row per CDR3 protein. The data show approximately 70,000 distinct CDR3 sequences, approximately 22% seen once. This chain connects TRBV27 to TRBJ1-5; no firm D call. The sequenced sample consisted of PBMCs, sequenced either directly or after in vitro stimulation (not recorded which). This sequence originates from a human donor in good health (CMV status not recorded). Some clones in this sample may be carry-over from other donors' samples. In DNA form, the CDR3 reads TGTGCCAGCAGTATCACCTACAATCAGCCCCAGCATTTT. Protein product: CASSITYNQPQHF.